The T cell receptor beta chain under discussion was sequenced for a study of Graves' ophthalmopathy and Graves' hyperthyroidism. Study overall: Stable hyperthyroidism meant no ophthalmopathy within 18 months of follow-up.

The CDR3 extends over 17 amino acids. The germline CDR1 and CDR2 sequences are WSHSY and SAAADI. Trimming cost V 5 bases and J 2 bases, with 16 bases left between them. Overall study findings and caveats: Classification of ophthalmopathy versus stable hyperthyroidism by a 13-signature model yielded under 90% sensitivity and roughly 81% specificity. A majority of expanded thyroid clonotypes exceeding 0.001 frequency were likewise present in blood.

From RNA, the CDR3 regions of TCR beta chains were amplified and sequenced. HTBI primers were employed in first-round RT-PCR, then a second-round multiplex PCR followed. TCRdb reprocessed the multiplex PCR reads with MiXCR, giving one entry per CDR3 protein. The table has around 1.1 million distinct CDR3 sequences, roughly 35% seen once. This clonotype has a single count. Its specificity is unknown. Only newly diagnosed hyperthyroidism patients aged 18 to 65, with under 2 months' duration, were enrolled. The V gene is TRBV10-2, the J gene TRBJ1-6; D is unresolved. The sample comprised peripheral blood or thyroid tissue (not recorded which). This TCR was sampled from an adult man with Graves' hyperthyroidism. In DNA form, the CDR3 reads TGCGCCAGCAGTCCATACACTGAAACTACCTATAATTCACCCCTCCACTTT. Amino acid sequence: CASSPYTETTYNSPLHF.